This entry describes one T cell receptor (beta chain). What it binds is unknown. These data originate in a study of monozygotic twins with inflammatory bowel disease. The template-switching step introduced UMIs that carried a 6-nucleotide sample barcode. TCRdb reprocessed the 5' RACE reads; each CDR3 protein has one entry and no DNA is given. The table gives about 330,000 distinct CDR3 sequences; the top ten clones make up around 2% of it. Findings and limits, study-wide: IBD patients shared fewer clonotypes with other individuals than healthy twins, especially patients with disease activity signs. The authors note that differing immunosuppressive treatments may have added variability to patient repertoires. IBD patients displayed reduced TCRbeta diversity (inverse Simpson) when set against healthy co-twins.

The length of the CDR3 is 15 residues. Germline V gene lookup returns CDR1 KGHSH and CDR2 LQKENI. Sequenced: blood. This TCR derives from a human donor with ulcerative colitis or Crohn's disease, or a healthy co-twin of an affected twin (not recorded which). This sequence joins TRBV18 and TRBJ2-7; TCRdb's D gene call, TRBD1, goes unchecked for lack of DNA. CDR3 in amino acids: CASSPDRVASYEQYF.